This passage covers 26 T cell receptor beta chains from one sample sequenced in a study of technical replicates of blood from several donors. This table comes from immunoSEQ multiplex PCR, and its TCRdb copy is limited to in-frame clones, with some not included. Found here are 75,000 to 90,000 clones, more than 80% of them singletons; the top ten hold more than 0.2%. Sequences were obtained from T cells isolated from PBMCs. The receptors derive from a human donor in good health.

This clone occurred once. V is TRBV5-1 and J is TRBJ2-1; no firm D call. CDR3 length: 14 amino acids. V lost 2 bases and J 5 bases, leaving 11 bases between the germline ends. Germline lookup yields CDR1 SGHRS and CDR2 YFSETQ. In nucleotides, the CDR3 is TGCGCCAGCAGCTTCTGGAGCGCCCACAATGAGCAGTTCTTC. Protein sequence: CASSFWSAHNEQFF.

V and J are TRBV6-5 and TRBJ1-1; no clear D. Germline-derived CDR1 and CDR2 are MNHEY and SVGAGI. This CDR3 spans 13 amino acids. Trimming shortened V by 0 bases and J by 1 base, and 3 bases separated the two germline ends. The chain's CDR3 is CASSYSQNTEAFF. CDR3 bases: TGTGCCAGCAGTTACTCACAGAACACTGAAGCTTTCTTT.

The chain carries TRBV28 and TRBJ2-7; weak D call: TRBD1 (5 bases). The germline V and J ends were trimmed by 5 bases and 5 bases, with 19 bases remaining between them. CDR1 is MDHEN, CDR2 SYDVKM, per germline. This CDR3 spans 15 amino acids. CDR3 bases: TGTGCCAGCAGTATGGAAAAGGGGCCTGAGGACGAGCAGTACTTC. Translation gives CASSMEKGPEDEQYF.

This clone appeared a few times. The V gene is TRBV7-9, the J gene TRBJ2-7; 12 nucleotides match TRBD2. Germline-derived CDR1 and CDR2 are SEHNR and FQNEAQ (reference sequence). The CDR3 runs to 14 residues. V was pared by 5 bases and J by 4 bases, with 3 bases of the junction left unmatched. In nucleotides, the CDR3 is TGTGCCAGCAGCCCTAGCGGGAGGGGATACGAGCAGTACTTC. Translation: CASSPSGRGYEQYF. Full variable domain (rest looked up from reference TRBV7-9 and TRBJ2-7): DTGVSQNPRHKITKRGQNVTFRCDPISEHNRLYWYRQTLGQGPEFLTYFQNEAQLEKSRLLSDRFSAERPKGSFSTLEIQRTEQGDSAMYLCASSPSGRGYEQYFGPGTRLTVT.

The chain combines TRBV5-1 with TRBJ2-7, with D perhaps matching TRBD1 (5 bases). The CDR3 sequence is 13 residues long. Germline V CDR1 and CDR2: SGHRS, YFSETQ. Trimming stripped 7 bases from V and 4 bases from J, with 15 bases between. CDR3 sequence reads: CASSRAEMYEQYF. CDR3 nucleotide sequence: TGCGCCAGCTCCAGGGCGGAAATGTACGAGCAGTACTTC. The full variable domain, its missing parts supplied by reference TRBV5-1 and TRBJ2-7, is KAGVTQTPRYLIKTRGQQVTLSCSPISGHRSVSWYQQTPGQGLQFLFEYFSETQRNKGNFPGRFSGRQFSNSRSEMNVSTLELGDSALYLCASSRAEMYEQYFGPGTRLTVT.

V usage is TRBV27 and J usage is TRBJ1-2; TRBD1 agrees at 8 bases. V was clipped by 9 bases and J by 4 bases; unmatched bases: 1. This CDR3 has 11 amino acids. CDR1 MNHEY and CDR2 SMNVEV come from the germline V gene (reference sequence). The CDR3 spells CASGQGYGYTF. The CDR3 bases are TGTGCCAGTGGACAGGGCTATGGCTACACCTTC.

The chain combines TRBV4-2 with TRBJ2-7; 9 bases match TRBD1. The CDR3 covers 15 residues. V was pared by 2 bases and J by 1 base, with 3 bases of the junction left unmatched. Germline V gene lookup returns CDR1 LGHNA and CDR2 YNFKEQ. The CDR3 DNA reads TGTGCCAGCAGCCAAACGGGACAGGGTTCCTACGAGCAGTACTTC. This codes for CASSQTGQGSYEQYF.

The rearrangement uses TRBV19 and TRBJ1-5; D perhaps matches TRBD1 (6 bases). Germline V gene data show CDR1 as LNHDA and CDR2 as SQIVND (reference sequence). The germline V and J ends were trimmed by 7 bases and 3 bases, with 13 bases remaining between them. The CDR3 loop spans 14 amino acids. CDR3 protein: CASKMTGSNQPQHF. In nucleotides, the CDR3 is TGTGCCAGTAAAATGACAGGCTCCAATCAGCCCCAGCATTTT.

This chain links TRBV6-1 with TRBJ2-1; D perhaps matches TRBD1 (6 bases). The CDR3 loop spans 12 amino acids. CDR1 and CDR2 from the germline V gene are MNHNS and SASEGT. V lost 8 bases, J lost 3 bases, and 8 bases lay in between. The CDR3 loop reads CASQTGYNEQFF. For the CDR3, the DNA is TGTGCCAGCCAGACAGGCTACAATGAGCAGTTCTTC.

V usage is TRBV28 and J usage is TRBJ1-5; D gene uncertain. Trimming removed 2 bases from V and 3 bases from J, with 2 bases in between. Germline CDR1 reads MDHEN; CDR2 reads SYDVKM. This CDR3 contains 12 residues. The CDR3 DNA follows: TGTGCCAGCAGTTTACTCAATCAGCCCCAGCATTTT. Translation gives CASSLLNQPQHF.

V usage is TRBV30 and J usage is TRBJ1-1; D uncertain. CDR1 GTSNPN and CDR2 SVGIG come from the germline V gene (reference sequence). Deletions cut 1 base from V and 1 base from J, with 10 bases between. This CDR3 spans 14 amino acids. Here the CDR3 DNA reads TGTGCCTGGAGTGGTAGCGCGACGAACACTGAAGCTTTCTTT. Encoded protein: CAWSGSATNTEAFF.

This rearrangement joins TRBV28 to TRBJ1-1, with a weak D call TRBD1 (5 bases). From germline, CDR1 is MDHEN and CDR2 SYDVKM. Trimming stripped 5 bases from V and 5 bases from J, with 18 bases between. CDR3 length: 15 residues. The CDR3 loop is CASSQDQGFWTEAFF. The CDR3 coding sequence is TGTGCCAGCAGTCAAGATCAGGGTTTTTGGACTGAAGCTTTCTTT.

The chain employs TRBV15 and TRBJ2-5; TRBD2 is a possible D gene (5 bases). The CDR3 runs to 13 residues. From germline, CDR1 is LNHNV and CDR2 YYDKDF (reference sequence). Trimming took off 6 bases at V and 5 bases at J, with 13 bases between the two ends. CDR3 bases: TGTGCCACCAGGGACCGGGGTCAGGAGACCCAGTACTTC. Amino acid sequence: CATRDRGQETQYF.

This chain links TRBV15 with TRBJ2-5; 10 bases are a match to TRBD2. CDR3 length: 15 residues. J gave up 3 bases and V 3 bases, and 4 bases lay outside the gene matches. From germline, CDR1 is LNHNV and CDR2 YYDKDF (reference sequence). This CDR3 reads CATSSPGTSEETQYF. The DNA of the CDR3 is TGTGCCACCAGCAGTCCCGGGACTAGCGAAGAGACCCAGTACTTC.

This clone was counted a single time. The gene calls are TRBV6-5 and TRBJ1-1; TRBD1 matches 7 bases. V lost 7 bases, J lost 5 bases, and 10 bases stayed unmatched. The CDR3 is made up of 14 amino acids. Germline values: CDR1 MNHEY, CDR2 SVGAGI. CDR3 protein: CASNRGKLWTEAFF. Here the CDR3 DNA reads TGTGCCAGCAACAGGGGCAAACTGTGGACTGAAGCTTTCTTT.

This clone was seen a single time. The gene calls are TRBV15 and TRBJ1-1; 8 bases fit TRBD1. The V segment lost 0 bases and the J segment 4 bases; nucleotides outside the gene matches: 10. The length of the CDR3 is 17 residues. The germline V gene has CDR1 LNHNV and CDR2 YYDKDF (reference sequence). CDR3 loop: CATSRDRGRLYGTEAFF. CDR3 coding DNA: TGTGCCACCAGCAGAGACAGGGGGCGATTATATGGCACTGAAGCTTTCTTT.

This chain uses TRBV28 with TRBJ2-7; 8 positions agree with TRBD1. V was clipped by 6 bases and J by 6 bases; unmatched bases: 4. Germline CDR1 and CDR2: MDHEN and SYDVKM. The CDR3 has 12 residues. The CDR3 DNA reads TGTGCCAGCAGCTACCAGGGGGCCGAGCAGTACTTC. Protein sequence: CASSYQGAEQYF.

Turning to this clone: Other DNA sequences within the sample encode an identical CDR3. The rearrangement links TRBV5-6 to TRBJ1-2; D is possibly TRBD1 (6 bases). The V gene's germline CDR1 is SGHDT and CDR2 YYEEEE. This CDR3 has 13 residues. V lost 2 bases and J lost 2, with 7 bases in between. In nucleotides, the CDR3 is TGTGCCAGCAGCTTAGGACAGAACTATGGCTACACCTTC. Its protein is CASSLGQNYGYTF. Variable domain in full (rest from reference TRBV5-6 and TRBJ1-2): DAGVTQSPTHLIKTRGQQVTLRCSPKSGHDTVSWYQQALGQGPQFIFQYYEEEERQRGNFPDRFSGHQFPNYSSELNVNALLLGDSALYLCASSLGQNYGYTFGSGTRLTVV.

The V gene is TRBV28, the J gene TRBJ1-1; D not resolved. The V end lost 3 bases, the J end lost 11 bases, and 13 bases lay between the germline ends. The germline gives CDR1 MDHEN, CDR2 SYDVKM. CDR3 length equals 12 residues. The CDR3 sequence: CASSFPDRGAFF. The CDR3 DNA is TGTGCCAGCAGTTTCCCAGACCGCGGGGCTTTCTTT.

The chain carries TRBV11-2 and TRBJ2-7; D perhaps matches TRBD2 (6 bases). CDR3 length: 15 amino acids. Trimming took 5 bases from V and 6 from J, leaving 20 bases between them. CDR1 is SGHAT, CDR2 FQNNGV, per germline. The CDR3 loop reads CASSVTRAGVREQYF. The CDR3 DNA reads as TGTGCCAGCAGCGTGACTAGAGCCGGTGTCCGCGAGCAGTACTTC.

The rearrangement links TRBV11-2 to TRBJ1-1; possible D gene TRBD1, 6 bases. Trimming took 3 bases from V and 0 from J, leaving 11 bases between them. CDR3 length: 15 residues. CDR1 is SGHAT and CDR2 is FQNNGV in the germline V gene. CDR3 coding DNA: TGTGCCAGCAGCTTGGCAGGGGCCTTGAACACTGAAGCTTTCTTT. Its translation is CASSLAGALNTEAFF. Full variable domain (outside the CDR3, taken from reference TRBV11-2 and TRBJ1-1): EAGVAQSPRYKIIEKRQSVAFWCNPISGHATLYWYQQILGQGPKLLIQFQNNGVVDDSQLPKDRFSAERLKGVDSTLKIQPAKLEDSAVYLCASSLAGALNTEAFFGQGTRLTVV.

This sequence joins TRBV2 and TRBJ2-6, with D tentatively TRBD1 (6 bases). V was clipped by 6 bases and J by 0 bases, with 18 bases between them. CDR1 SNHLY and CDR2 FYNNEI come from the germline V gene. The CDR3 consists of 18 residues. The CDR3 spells CASRSFDRPSSGANVLTF. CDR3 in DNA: TGTGCCAGCAGATCCTTTGACAGGCCAAGCTCTGGGGCCAACGTCCTGACTTTC.

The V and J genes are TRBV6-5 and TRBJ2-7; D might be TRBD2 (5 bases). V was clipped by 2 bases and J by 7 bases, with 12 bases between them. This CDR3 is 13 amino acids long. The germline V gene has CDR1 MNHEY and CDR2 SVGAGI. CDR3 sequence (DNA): TGTGCCAGCAGTTACCAGGACTGGCGGGAGCAGTACTTC. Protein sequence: CASSYQDWREQYF.

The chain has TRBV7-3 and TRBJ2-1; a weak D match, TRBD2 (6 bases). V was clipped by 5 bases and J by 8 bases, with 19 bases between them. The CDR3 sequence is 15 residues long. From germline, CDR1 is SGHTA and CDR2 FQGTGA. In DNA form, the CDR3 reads TGTGCCAGCAGCCCAAGGGACTCCTTTTCCGATGAGCAGTTCTTC. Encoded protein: CASSPRDSFSDEQFF.

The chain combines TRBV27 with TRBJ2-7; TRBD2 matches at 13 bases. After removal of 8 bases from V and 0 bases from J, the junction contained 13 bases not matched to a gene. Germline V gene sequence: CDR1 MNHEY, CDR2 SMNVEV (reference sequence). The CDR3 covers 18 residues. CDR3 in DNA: TGTGCCAGCGGCATCCCGGGACTAGCGGGGCCCGTCTCCTACGAGCAGTACTTC. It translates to CASGIPGLAGPVSYEQYF.

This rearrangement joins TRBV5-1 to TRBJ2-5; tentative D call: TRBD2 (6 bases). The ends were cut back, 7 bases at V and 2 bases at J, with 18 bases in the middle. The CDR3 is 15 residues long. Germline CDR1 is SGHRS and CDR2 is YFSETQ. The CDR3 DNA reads TGCGCCAGCGCTCAAGGGGCGGGAATACAAGAGACCCAGTACTTC. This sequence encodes CASAQGAGIQETQYF.